This TCR beta chain was identified during a study of blood T cell repertoires in COVID-19. Study in general: Specimens from acute and convalescent COVID-19 originated in the United States, Italy and Spain. In each case, the material was cDNA or gDNA derived from T cells, B-cell-depleted T cells, or PBMCs.

This table comes from immunoSEQ multiplex PCR, and its TCRdb copy is limited to in-frame clones, with some not included. Here the sample spans under 200,000 clones, just under 85% being singletons. The CDR3 loop spans 13 amino acids. V lost 6 bases and J 4 bases, leaving 10 bases between the germline ends. Germline assignment: CDR1 KGHSH and CDR2 LQKENI. Seattle researchers signed up patients amid active infection and tracked them longitudinally. The sample consisted of peripheral blood. The chain employs TRBV18 and TRBJ2-1, with no clear D. This sequence originates from a woman aged 80 or over with COVID-19, enrolled during active disease. The chain's CDR3 is CASSRGRYNEQFF. For the CDR3, the DNA is TGTGCCAGCTCCCGAGGCCGGTACAATGAGCAGTTCTTC. Supplemented by reference TRBV18 and TRBJ2-1, the full variable domain reads NAGVMQNPRHLVRRRGQEARLRCSPMKGHSHVYWYRQLPEEGLKFMVYLQKENIIDESGMPKERFSAEFPKEGPSILRIQQVVRGDSAAYFCASSRGRYNEQFFGPGTRLTVL.